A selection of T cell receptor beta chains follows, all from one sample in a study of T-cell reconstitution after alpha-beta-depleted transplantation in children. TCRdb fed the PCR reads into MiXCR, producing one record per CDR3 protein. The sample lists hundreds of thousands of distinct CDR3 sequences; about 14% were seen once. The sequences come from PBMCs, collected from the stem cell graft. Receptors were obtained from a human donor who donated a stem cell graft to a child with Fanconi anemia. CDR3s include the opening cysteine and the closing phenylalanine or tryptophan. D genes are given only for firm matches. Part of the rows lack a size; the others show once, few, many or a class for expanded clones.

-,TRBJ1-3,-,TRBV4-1,CASSQAGSGNTIYF
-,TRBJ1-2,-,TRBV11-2,CASSSGRRQGYGYTF
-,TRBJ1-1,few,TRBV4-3,CASSPEPGRQTEAFF
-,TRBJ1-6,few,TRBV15,CATSLGQGKNSPLHF
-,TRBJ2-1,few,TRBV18,CASTPGISHEQFF
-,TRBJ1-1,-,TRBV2,CASKDSITEAFF
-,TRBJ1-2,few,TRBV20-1,CSARDVAAYGYTF
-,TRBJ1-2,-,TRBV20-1,CSAEPQGLHGYTF
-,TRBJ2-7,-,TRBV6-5,CASSYGLVYEQYF
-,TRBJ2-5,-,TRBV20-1,CSASGEETQYF